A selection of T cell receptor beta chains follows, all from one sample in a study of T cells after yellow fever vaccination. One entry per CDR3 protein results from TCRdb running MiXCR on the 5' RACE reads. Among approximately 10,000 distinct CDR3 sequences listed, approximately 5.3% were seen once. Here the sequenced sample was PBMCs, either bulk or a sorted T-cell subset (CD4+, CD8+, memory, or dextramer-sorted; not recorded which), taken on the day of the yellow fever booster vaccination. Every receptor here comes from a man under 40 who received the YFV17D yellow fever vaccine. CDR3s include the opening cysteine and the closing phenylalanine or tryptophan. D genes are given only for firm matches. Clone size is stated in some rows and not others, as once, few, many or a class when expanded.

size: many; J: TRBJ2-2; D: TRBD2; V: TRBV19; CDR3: CASKPTSGGTGELFF; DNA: TGTGCCAGTAAGCCTACTAGCGGGGGGACCGGGGAGCTGTTTTTT
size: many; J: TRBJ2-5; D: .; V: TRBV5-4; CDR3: CASSWQAGIEETQYF; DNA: TGTGCCAGCAGCTGGCAGGCGGGTATAGAGGAGACCCAGTACTTC
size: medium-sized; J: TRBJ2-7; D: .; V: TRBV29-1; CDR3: CSDLHYEQYF; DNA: TGCAGCGACCTGCACTACGAGCAGTACTTC
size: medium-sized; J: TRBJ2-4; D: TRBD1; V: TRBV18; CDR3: CASSQRQGKIDIQYF; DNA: TGTGCCAGCTCACAAAGACAGGGGAAGATAGACATTCAGTACTTC
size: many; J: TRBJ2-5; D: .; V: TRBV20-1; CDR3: CSVLAPRVETQYF; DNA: TGCAGTGTTCTGGCACCCCGGGTGGAGACCCAGTACTTC
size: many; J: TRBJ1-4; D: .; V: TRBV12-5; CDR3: CASGSGGEKLFF; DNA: TGTGCTAGTGGCAGTGGGGGCGAAAAACTGTTTTTT
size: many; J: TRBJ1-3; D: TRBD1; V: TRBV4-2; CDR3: CASSQPRGPDTIYF; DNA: TGTGCCAGCAGCCAACCCAGGGGGCCTGACACCATATATTTT
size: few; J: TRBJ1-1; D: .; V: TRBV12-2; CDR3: CASRLAGTGADTEAFF; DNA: TGTGCAAGTCGCTTAGCGGGGACAGGGGCCGACACTGAAGCTTTCTTT
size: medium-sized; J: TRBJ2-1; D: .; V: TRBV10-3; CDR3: CAISDGGMSRNEQFF; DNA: TGTGCCATCAGTGATGGTGGGATGAGTCGTAATGAGCAGTTCTTC
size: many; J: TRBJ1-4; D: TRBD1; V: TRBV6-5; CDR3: CASSYRGRNEKLFF; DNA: TGTGCCAGCAGTTACAGGGGGCGAAATGAAAAACTGTTTTTT
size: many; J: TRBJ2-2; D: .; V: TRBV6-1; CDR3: CASSEKGLQTTGELFF; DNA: TGTGCCAGCAGTGAAAAGGGCCTGCAAACCACCGGGGAGCTGTTTTTT
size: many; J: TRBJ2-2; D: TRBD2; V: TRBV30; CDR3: CAYLAGILTGELFF; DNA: TGTGCATACTTAGCGGGTATCCTCACCGGGGAGCTGTTTTTT
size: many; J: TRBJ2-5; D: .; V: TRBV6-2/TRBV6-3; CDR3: CASSYLTYQETQYF; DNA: TGTGCCAGCAGTTATCTGACGTACCAAGAGACCCAGTACTTC
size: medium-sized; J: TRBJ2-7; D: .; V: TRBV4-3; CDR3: CASSQGWNKAYEQYF; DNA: TGCGCCAGCAGCCAAGGGTGGAATAAAGCCTACGAGCAGTACTTC
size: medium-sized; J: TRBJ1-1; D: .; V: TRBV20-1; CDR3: CSALGGFGTEAFF; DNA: TGCAGTGCCCTAGGAGGTTTCGGCACTGAAGCTTTCTTT
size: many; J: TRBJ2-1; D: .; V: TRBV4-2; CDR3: CASSQDLKNNEQFF; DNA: TGTGCCAGCAGCCAAGACCTCAAGAACAATGAGCAGTTCTTC
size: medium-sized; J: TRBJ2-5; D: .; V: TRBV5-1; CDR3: CASSPGTGETQYF; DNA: TGCGCCAGCAGCCCAGGGACCGGCGAGACCCAGTACTTC
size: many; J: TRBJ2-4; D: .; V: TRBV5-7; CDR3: CASGLGRRWAKNIQYF; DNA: TGTGCCAGCGGGCTTGGGCGTAGATGGGCCAAAAACATTCAGTACTTC
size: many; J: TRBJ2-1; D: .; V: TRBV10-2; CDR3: CASWSGRKAMRKYNEQFF; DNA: TGCGCCAGCTGGAGTGGGAGAAAGGCGATGAGGAAGTACAATGAGCAGTTCTTC
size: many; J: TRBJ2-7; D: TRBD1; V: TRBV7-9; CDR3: CASSSTGPYEQYF; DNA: TGTGCCAGCAGCTCGACAGGGCCCTACGAGCAGTACTTC
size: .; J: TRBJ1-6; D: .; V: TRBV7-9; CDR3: CASSLMQGGSPLHF; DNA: TGTGCCAGCAGCTTAATGCAGGGAGGTTCACCCCTCCACTTT
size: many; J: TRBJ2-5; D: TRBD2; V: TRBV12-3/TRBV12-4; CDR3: CASSLTSGSLETQYF; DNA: TGTGCCAGCAGCCTTACTAGCGGGAGCTTAGAGACCCAGTACTTC
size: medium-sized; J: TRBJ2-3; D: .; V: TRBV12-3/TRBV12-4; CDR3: CASTPRRTDTQYF; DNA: TGTGCCAGCACCCCCCGTCGCACAGATACGCAGTATTTT
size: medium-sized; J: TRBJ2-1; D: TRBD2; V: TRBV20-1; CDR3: CSASLAGGWQFF; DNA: TGCAGTGCTAGCCTAGCGGGAGGGTGGCAGTTCTTC
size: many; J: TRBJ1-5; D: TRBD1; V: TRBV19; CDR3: CASRESTGGNQPQHF; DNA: TGTGCCAGTAGGGAATCTACAGGGGGCAATCAGCCCCAGCATTTT
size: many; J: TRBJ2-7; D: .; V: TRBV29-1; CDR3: CSARGQFYEQYF; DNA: TGCAGCGCTAGAGGACAGTTCTACGAGCAGTACTTC